One and the same sample provided the 30 T cell receptor beta chains below, sequenced in a study of blood T cell repertoires in COVID-19. TCRdb keeps only in-frame clones here, not all; method: immunoSEQ multiplex PCR. The table lists about 26,000 clones, approximately 86% of them singletons. Sequencing input: peripheral blood. The receptors here all came from a human donor in a cohort sampled during active COVID-19.

The chain combines TRBV29-1 with TRBJ2-7; TRBD1 matches at 12 bases. The CDR3 has 13 residues. The germline gives CDR1 SQVTM, CDR2 ANQGSEA. Trimming removed 7 bases from V and 5 bases from J; junction bases left unmatched: 6. CDR3 nucleotide sequence: TGCAGCGCCGGGGACAGGGGGCGACACGAGCAGTACTTC. This codes for CSAGDRGRHEQYF.

This clone was detected a few times. The chain links TRBV18 to TRBJ1-5, with D uncertain. Germline CDR1 and CDR2: KGHSH and LQKENI. CDR3 length: 13 amino acids. Trimming removed 5 bases at V and 0 bases at J, with 5 bases between. The CDR3 loop reads CASSTNSNQPQHF. The CDR3 DNA reads as TGTGCCAGCTCAACTAATAGCAATCAGCCCCAGCATTTT.

The chain combines TRBV6-5 with TRBJ2-7; TRBD1 matches at 8 bases. This CDR3 region has 12 residues. Per germline, CDR1 MNHEY and CDR2 SVGAGI. The CDR3 here is CASTGAGYEQYF. DNA for the CDR3: TGTGCTTCGACAGGGGCTGGATACGAGCAGTACTTC.

Only a few counts were recorded for this clone. The chain carries TRBV7-9 and TRBJ1-2; D gene unclear. This CDR3 contains 12 residues. Trimming cost V 1 base and J 5 bases, with 5 bases left between them. Germline V gene sequence: CDR1 SEHNR, CDR2 FQNEAQ (reference sequence). The CDR3 loop is CASSLDEYGYTF. The CDR3 DNA sequence: TGTGCCAGCAGCTTAGATGAGTATGGCTACACCTTC.

This clone was observed a handful of times. This sequence joins TRBV30 and TRBJ1-2, with 7 bases identical to TRBD1. Germline trimming cut 0 bases from V and 1 base from J; bases unmatched to any gene: 2. Germline V CDR1 and CDR2: GTSNPN, SVGIG (reference sequence). This CDR3 is built from 14 residues. The DNA for the CDR3 is TGTGCCTGGAGTGTGGACAGGAATAACTATGGCTACACCTTC. Translated, it gives CAWSVDRNNYGYTF.

The chain carries TRBV19 and TRBJ1-1; TRBD1 is a possible D gene (5 bases). This CDR3 has 16 residues. Trimming took 3 bases from V and 5 from J, leaving 19 bases between them. Per the germline V gene, CDR1 is LNHDA and CDR2 is SQIVND (reference sequence). CDR3 DNA sequence: TGTGCCAGTAGTATTGGGATCGCATTGGCAGGGACTGAAGCTTTCTTT. Translating it yields CASSIGIALAGTEAFF. Full variable domain (outside the CDR3, taken from reference TRBV19 and TRBJ1-1): DGGITQSPKYLFRKEGQNVTLSCEQNLNHDAMYWYRQDPGQGLRLIYYSQIVNDFQKGDIAEGYSVSREKKESFPLTVTSAQKNPTAFYLCASSIGIALAGTEAFFGQGTRLTVV.

The J gene is TRBJ1-5, the V gene TRBV4-1, with D unclear. Looked up from germline, CDR1 is MGHRA and CDR2 is YSYEKL. Trimming cost V 0 bases and J 7 bases, with 7 bases left between them. The CDR3 has 13 residues. CDR3 nucleotides: TGCGCCAGCAGCCAAGACGTCGGGCAGCCCCAGCATTTT. Translation gives CASSQDVGQPQHF.

There are a few counts of this clone. The V and J genes are TRBV6-6 and TRBJ1-2, with a tentative D call TRBD1 (6 bases). Germline loops: CDR1 MNHNY, CDR2 SVGAGI (reference sequence). This CDR3 is 15 amino acids long. The germline V and J ends were trimmed by 6 bases and 8 bases, with 22 bases remaining between them. The CDR3 DNA sequence: TGTGCCAGCAGCACCGAACAGGGAAAGGGATACGGCTACACCTTC. Translating gives CASSTEQGKGYGYTF.

This clone showed up just once. The chain combines TRBV2 with TRBJ2-3; 9 bases fit TRBD2. V shed 7 bases and J 5 bases; nucleotides not matched to a gene: 7. CDR3 length: 14 amino acids. Germline V gene sequence: CDR1 SNHLY, CDR2 FYNNEI. The CDR3 region is CASILAGSGDTQYF. The DNA for the CDR3 is TGTGCCAGCATCCTAGCGGGATCGGGAGATACGCAGTATTTT.

The chain has TRBV7-2 and TRBJ2-1, with a possible D match to TRBD2 (6 bases). The germline gives CDR1 SGHTA, CDR2 FQGNSA. The CDR3 sequence is 14 residues long. The ends were cut back, 5 bases at V and 8 bases at J, with 16 bases in the middle. The CDR3 nucleotides read TGTGCCAGCAGCCCAAACGGAGGGGCTCATGAGCAGTTCTTC. Amino acids: CASSPNGGAHEQFF.

The chain carries TRBV20-1 and TRBJ2-1, with a weak D call TRBD2 (6 bases). The CDR3 has 14 amino acids. Germline V CDR1 and CDR2: DFQATT, SNEGSKA (reference sequence). V lost 3 bases and J lost 0, with 9 bases in between. CDR3 protein: CSASSGSSYNEQFF. In DNA form, the CDR3 reads TGCAGTGCTAGTAGCGGAAGCTCCTACAATGAGCAGTTCTTC.

The rearrangement links TRBV19 to TRBJ1-1; D may be TRBD1 (5 bases). V was shortened by 1 base and J by 4 bases, with 13 bases between the two germline ends. The V gene's germline CDR1 is LNHDA and CDR2 SQIVND (reference sequence). CDR3 length equals 15 residues. DNA of the CDR3: TGTGCCAGTAGTATAGGAAGGGGTAAGAGCACTGAAGCTTTCTTT. It yields the protein CASSIGRGKSTEAFF.

The chain joins TRBV10-3 to TRBJ1-1; D remains unclear. Trimming stripped 4 bases from V and 0 bases from J, with 12 bases between. The CDR3 sequence is 15 residues long. From germline, CDR1 is ENHRY and CDR2 SYGVKD. The chain's CDR3 is CAISGSGKMNTEAFF. Written as DNA, the CDR3 is TGTGCCATCAGTGGCTCGGGAAAAATGAACACTGAAGCTTTCTTT.

V gene TRBV27 combines with J gene TRBJ1-3; D possibly corresponds to TRBD1 (6 bases). Trimming stripped 6 bases from V and 4 bases from J, with 16 bases between. Looked up from germline, CDR1 is MNHEY and CDR2 is SMNVEV (reference sequence). CDR3 length: 15 amino acids. The CDR3 spells CASSPNRAAGNTIYF. CDR3 bases: TGTGCCAGCAGCCCAAACAGGGCGGCGGGAAACACCATATATTTT.

V gene TRBV11-2 combines with J gene TRBJ1-6; D may be TRBD1 (5 bases). The germline V gene encodes CDR1 SGHAT and CDR2 FQNNGV. Trimming left V 5 bases short and J 0 bases short, with 8 bases between. The CDR3 covers 15 residues. CDR3 nucleotide sequence: TGTGCCAGCAGCCGGGGGAGCTCCTATAATTCACCCCTCCACTTT. It translates to CASSRGSSYNSPLHF.

J is TRBJ2-3 and V is TRBV13; no reliable D call. Deletions cut 4 bases from V and 4 bases from J, with 12 bases between. The CDR3 has 14 residues. Looked up from germline, CDR1 is PRHDT and CDR2 is FYEKMQ (reference sequence). As DNA, the CDR3 is TGTGCCAGCAGCTCGCCCGAGAGGCCAGATACGCAGTATTTT. Translating it yields CASSSPERPDTQYF.

The chain combines TRBV14 with TRBJ2-7; tentative D call: TRBD2 (6 bases). Germline CDR1 reads SGHDN; CDR2 reads FVKESK. The CDR3 covers 15 residues. The V gene lost 1 base and the J gene lost 3 bases, with 13 bases spanning the gap. CDR3 DNA: TGTGCCAGCAGCCAAGCAGCGGGCGGGCTCTACGAGCAGTACTTC. Amino acids: CASSQAAGGLYEQYF.

This clone was seen just once. CDR3 protein: CASSERTGGATGELFF. In DNA form, the CDR3 reads TGTGCCAGCAGTGAAAGGACAGGGGGGGCCACCGGGGAGCTGTTTTTT. This sequence joins TRBV6-1 and TRBJ2-2, with TRBD1 matching over 10 bases. The V gene's germline CDR1 is MNHNS and CDR2 SASEGT. V shed 2 bases and J 4 bases; nucleotides not matched to a gene: 4. The CDR3 is 16 amino acids.

The CDR3 sequence is CASSPRRREQYF. CDR3 DNA: TGTGCCAGCAGCCCCCGCCGCAGGGAGCAGTACTTC. V usage is TRBV7-2 and J usage is TRBJ2-7; D is unresolved. Germline lookup yields CDR1 SGHTA and CDR2 FQGNSA. CDR3 size: 12 residues. The V gene lost 5 bases and the J gene lost 7 bases, with 12 bases spanning the gap.

This chain connects TRBV6-2 or TRBV6-3 to TRBJ2-7, with a possible D match to TRBD1 (5 bases). V lost 6 bases to trimming and J lost 5 bases, with 17 bases between them. The CDR3 consists of 14 residues. The germline V gene encodes CDR1 MNHEY and CDR2 SVGEGT. The CDR3 sequence: CASSQVGIRDEQYF. CDR3 nucleotides: TGTGCCAGCAGCCAAGTAGGGATCAGGGACGAGCAGTACTTC.

In its sample, this clone was seen a few times. The chain combines TRBV7-2 with TRBJ2-3; D remains ambiguous. From germline, CDR1 is SGHTA and CDR2 FQGNSA. The CDR3 is 14 residues long. The V gene lost 1 base and the J gene lost 4 bases, with 9 bases spanning the gap. CDR3 nucleotide sequence: TGTGCCAGCAGCTTAGGAGCCCAACCAGATACGCAGTATTTT. It codes for CASSLGAQPDTQYF.

The rearrangement joins TRBV25-1 to TRBJ1-1, with D uncertain. The CDR3 has 13 amino acids. Germline-derived CDR1 and CDR2 are MGHDK and SYGVNS. V lost 8 bases and J 4 bases, leaving 14 bases between the germline ends. The CDR3 protein is CASSWAGSTEAFF. The CDR3 bases are TGTGCCAGCTCCTGGGCGGGGAGCACTGAAGCTTTCTTT. Drawing the rest from reference TRBV25-1 and TRBJ1-1, the complete variable domain is EADIYQTPRYLVIGTGKKITLECSQTMGHDKMYWYQQDPGMELHLIHYSYGVNSTEKGDLSSESTVSRIRTEHFPLTLESARPSHTSQYLCASSWAGSTEAFFGQGTRLTVV.

This clone was observed a single time. V and J are TRBV18 and TRBJ1-1; D is ambiguous. CDR1 KGHSH and CDR2 LQKENI come from the germline V gene. The V and J ends lost 3 bases and 0 bases respectively, with 2 bases between them. This CDR3 comprises 12 residues. The CDR3 region has the DNA TGTGCCAGCTCACCCATGAACACTGAAGCTTTCTTT. This sequence encodes CASSPMNTEAFF.

The chain couples TRBV7-6 to TRBJ1-4, with D possibly being TRBD1 (5 bases). The V end lost 4 bases, the J end lost 2 bases, and 20 bases lay between the germline ends. CDR3 length: 18 residues. CDR1 SGHVS and CDR2 FNYEAQ come from the germline V gene. CDR3 residues: CASSSSPASWGTNEKLFF. DNA for the CDR3: TGTGCCAGCAGCTCGTCCCCCGCAAGTTGGGGCACTAATGAAAAACTGTTTTTT.

The V and J genes are TRBV21-1 and TRBJ2-3; TRBD1, the table's D call, was not compared with the DNA. TRBV21-1 is tagged as a pseudogene. CDR3 size: 16 residues. CDR3 in DNA: TGTGCCAGCAGCAAAGGGGACAGGGCTGGCACAGATACGCAGTATTTT. Its translation: CASSKGDRAGTDTQYF.

The J gene is TRBJ1-4, the V gene TRBV23-1; unclear D gene. TRBV23-1 is designated an ORF whose function remains uncertain. CDR3 size: 14 residues. V gave up 4 bases and J gave up 5 bases, with 11 bases separating them. The DNA of the CDR3 is TGCGCCAGCAGTCCGGACTCGGGGAATGAAAAACTGTTTTTT. Its translation: CASSPDSGNEKLFF.

There are a few counts of this clone. This chain joins TRBV24-1 and TRBJ2-4, with 7 bases identical to TRBD1. Per the germline V gene, CDR1 is KGHDR and CDR2 is SFDVKD. V was pared by 4 bases and J by 5 bases, with 7 bases of the junction left unmatched. The CDR3 runs to 15 residues. The DNA of the CDR3 is TGTGCCACCAGTGACAACAGAGGGGGCCAAAACATTCAGTACTTC. Its translation is CATSDNRGGQNIQYF.

This rearrangement joins TRBV19 to TRBJ2-6; 7 bases align to TRBD2. V shed 4 bases and J 0 bases; nucleotides not matched to a gene: 6. Germline loops: CDR1 LNHDA, CDR2 SQIVND (reference sequence). The CDR3 has 17 residues. CDR3 bases: TGTGCCAGTAGTAGAACCCGGGACTACTCTGGGGCCAACGTCCTGACTTTC. Translation gives CASSRTRDYSGANVLTF.

J is TRBJ1-3 and V is TRBV27; possible D gene TRBD1, 5 bases. Germline V gene lookup returns CDR1 MNHEY and CDR2 SMNVEV (reference sequence). CDR3 length: 15 residues. V lost 6 bases and J lost 0, with 12 bases in between. This chain's CDR3 is CASSPGVSSGNTIYF. The CDR3 nucleotides read TGTGCCAGCAGCCCGGGGGTGAGCTCTGGAAACACCATATATTTT.

This chain connects TRBV5-6 to TRBJ2-7; 8 positions agree with TRBD1. With V trimmed by 4 bases and J by 3 bases, 6 bases remained unmatched. CDR1 and CDR2 (germline): SGHDT, YYEEEE. The CDR3 has 14 amino acids. The CDR3 DNA sequence: TGTGCCAGCAGCATCCGGGACAGGAGCTACGAGCAGTACTTC. Translation: CASSIRDRSYEQYF.